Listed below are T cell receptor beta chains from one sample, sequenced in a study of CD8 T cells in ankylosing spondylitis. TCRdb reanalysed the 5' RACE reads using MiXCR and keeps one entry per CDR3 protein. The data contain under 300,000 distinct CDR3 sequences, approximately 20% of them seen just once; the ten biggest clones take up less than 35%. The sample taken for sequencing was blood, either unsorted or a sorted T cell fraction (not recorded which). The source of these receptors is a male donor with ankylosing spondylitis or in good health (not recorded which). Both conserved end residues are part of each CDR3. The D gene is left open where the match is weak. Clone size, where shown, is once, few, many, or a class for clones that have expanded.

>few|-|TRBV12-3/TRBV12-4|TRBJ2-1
CASSLPPQGGLDEQFF
TGTGCCAGCAGTTTACCCCCACAGGGAGGGTTAGATGAGCAGTTCTTC
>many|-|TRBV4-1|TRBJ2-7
CASSHSETHSYEQYF
TGCGCCAGCAGCCATAGTGAGACCCACTCCTACGAGCAGTACTTC
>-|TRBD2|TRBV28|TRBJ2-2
CASVSGGRELFF
TGTGCCAGCGTGTCGGGGGGAAGGGAGCTGTTTTTT
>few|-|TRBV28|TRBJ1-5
CASSTWRSNQPQHF
TGTGCCAGCTCGACCTGGCGGAGCAATCAGCCCCAGCATTTT
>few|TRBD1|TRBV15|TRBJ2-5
CATSRTTTGDQETQYF
TGTGCCACCAGCAGAACAACGACAGGGGACCAAGAGACCCAGTACTTC
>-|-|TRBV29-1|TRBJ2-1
CSVERDHNEQFF
TGCAGCGTTGAAAGGGACCACAATGAGCAGTTCTTC
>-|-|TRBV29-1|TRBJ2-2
CSVEQQGTGELFF
TGCAGCGTTGAACAACAGGGCACCGGGGAGCTGTTTTTT
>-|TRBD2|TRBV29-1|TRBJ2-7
CSAWTSGNYEQYF
TGCAGCGCTTGGACTAGCGGGAACTACGAGCAGTACTTC
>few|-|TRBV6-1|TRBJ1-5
CASSPQAGANQPQHF
TGTGCCAGCAGTCCCCAAGCAGGGGCCAATCAGCCCCAGCATTTT
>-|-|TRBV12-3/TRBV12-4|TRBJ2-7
CASAQALGGYEQYF
TGTGCCAGCGCTCAAGCTTTAGGAGGCTACGAGCAGTACTTC
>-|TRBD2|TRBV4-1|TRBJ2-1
CASSQVLAGVYNEQFF
TGCGCCAGCAGCCAAGTACTAGCGGGAGTCTACAATGAGCAGTTCTTC
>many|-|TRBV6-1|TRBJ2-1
CASSVATPYNEQFF
TGTGCCAGCAGTGTAGCGACTCCCTACAATGAGCAGTTCTTC
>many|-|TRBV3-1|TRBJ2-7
CASSPDRDPKAYEQYF
TGTGCCAGCAGCCCAGACCGGGACCCCAAAGCCTACGAGCAGTACTTC
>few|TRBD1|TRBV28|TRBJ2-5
CASSPLTGQGRETQYF
TGTGCCAGCAGTCCACTGACGGGACAGGGGAGAGAGACCCAGTACTTC
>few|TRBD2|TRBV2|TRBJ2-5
CASEREQETQYF
TGTGCCAGTGAGCGGGAACAAGAGACCCAGTACTTC
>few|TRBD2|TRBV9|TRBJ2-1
CASSESGRNYNEQFF
TGTGCCAGCAGCGAAAGCGGGAGGAACTACAATGAGCAGTTCTTC
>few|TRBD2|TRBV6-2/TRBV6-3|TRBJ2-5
CASSYASGIIETQYF
TGTGCCAGCAGTTACGCTAGCGGGATAATAGAGACCCAGTACTTC
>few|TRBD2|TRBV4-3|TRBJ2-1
CASSQDLSSGVYNEQFF
TGCGCCAGCAGCCAAGATCTTTCTAGCGGGGTCTACAATGAGCAGTTCTTC
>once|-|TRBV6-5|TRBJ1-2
CASSADGDGYTF
TGTGCCAGCAGTGCCGACGGGGATGGCTACACCTTC
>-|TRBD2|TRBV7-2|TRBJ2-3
CASIGRGSGGTDTQYF
TGTGCCAGCATTGGCCGTGGTAGCGGGGGCACAGATACGCAGTATTTT
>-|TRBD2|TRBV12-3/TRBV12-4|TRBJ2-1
CASRGGGSVDNEQFF
TGTGCCAGCAGGGGTGGCGGGAGCGTCGACAATGAGCAGTTCTTC
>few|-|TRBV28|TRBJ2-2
CASSLNLAPGELFF
TGTGCCAGCAGTTTAAATCTCGCTCCTGGGGAGCTGTTTTTT
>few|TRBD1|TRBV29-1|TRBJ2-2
CSVDPTGVTGELFF
TGCAGCGTTGACCCGACAGGGGTCACCGGGGAGCTGTTTTTT
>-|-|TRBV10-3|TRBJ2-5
CAISGSSGEETQYF
TGTGCCATCAGTGGGTCTAGTGGGGAAGAGACCCAGTACTTC
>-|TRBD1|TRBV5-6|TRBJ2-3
CASSSNRGRGDTQYF
TGTGCCAGCAGCTCCAACAGGGGGCGGGGAGATACGCAGTATTTT
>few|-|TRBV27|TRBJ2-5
CASSAQGSVTQYF
TGTGCCAGCAGTGCGCAGGGATCGGTGACCCAGTACTTC
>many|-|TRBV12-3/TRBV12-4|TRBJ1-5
CASSFNQPQHF
TGTGCCAGCAGTTTTAATCAGCCCCAGCATTTT
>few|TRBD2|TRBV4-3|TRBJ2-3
CASSQDLGLAGSTDTQYF
TGCGCCAGCAGCCAAGATCTGGGACTAGCGGGAAGCACAGATACGCAGTATTTT
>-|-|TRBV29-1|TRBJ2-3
CSVESEVTDTQYF
TGCAGCGTTGAGTCCGAAGTCACAGATACGCAGTATTTT
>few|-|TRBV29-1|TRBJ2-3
CSVEEGLSTDTQYF
TGCAGCGTTGAAGAGGGCCTTAGCACAGATACGCAGTATTTT
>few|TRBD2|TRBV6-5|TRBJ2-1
CASSYDGGSFSDEQFF
TGTGCCAGCAGTTACGACGGCGGGAGTTTCTCCGATGAGCAGTTCTTC
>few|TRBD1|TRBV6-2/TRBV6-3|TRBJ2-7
CASSPRGTGAYEQYF
TGTGCCAGCAGTCCCAGGGGGACAGGCGCCTACGAGCAGTACTTC
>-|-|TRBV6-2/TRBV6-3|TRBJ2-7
CASTQTPYEQYF
TGTGCCAGCACCCAAACCCCATACGAGCAGTACTTC
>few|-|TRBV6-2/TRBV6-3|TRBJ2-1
CASSYRGANEQFF
TGTGCCAGCAGTTACCGAGGGGCCAATGAGCAGTTCTTC
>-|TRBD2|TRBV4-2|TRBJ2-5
CASSQGSGLAGIFWQETQYF
TGTGCCAGCAGCCAAGGATCTGGACTAGCGGGAATTTTCTGGCAAGAGACCCAGTACTTC
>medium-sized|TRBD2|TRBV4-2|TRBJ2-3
CASSQSPGRGTDTQYF
TGTGCCAGCAGCCAATCCCCGGGGCGGGGGACAGATACGCAGTATTTT
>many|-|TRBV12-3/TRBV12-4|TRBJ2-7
CASSFGLSSYEQYF
TGTGCCAGCAGTTTCGGGCTGAGCTCCTACGAGCAGTACTTC
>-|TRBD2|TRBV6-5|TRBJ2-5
CASSYTTSGQETQYF
TGTGCCAGCAGTTACACGACTAGCGGCCAAGAGACCCAGTACTTC
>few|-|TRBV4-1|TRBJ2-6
CASSQEPLKFVPGANVLTF
TGCGCCAGCAGCCAAGAGCCGCTAAAATTCGTCCCTGGGGCCAACGTCCTGACTTTC
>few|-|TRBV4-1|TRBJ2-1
CASSQEDQRVVGYNEQFF
TGCGCCAGCAGCCAAGAAGATCAGCGGGTCGTTGGATACAATGAGCAGTTCTTC
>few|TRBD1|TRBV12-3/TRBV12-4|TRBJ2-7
CATGQGLYEQYF
TGTGCCACGGGACAGGGGTTATACGAGCAGTACTTC
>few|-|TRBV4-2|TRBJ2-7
CASSQDLGTRREQYF
TGTGCCAGCAGCCAAGATCTGGGGACTCGTCGCGAGCAGTACTTC
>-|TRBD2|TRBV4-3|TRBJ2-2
CASSPSGATGELFF
TGCGCCAGCAGCCCAAGCGGGGCTACCGGGGAGCTGTTTTTT
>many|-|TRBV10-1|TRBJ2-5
CASSESSVVGAGQETQYF
TGCGCCAGCAGTGAGTCCTCAGTCGTGGGAGCGGGCCAAGAGACCCAGTACTTC
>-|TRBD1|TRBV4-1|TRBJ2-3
CASSQVPGQFRTSTDTQYF
TGCGCCAGCAGCCAAGTGCCGGGACAGTTCCGAACTAGCACAGATACGCAGTATTTT
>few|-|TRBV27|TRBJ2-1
CASSLYRTDEQFF
TGTGCCAGCAGTTTATACAGGACCGATGAGCAGTTCTTC
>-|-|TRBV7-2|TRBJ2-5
CASSRALWAQETQYF
TGTGCCAGCAGCCGAGCTTTGTGGGCCCAAGAGACCCAGTACTTC
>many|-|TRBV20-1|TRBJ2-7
CSATRDIMPYF
TGCAGTGCTACACGGGACATCATGCCGTACTTC
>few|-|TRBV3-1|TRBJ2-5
CASSPVVETQYF
TGTGCCAGCAGCCCGGTGGTGGAGACCCAGTACTTC
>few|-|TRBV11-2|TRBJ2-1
CASSLISGTLSSYNEQFF
TGTGCCAGCAGCTTAATCTCTGGGACCCTCAGCTCCTACAATGAGCAGTTCTTC